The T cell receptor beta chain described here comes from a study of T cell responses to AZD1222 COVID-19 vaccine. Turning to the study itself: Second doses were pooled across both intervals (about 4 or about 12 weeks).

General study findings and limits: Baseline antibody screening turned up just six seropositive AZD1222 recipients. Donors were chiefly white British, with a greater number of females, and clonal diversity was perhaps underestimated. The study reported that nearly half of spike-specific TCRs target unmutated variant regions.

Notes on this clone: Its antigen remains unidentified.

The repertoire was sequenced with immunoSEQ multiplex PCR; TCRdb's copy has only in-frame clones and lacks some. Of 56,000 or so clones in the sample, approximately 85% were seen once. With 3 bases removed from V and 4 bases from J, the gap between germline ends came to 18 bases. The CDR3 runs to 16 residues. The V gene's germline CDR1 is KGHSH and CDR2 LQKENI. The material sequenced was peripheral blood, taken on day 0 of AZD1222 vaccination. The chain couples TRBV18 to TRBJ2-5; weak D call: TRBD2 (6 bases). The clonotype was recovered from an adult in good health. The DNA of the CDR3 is TGTGCCAGCTCACCTTCGGCCGTCAGGCGGGGAGAGACCCAGTACTTC. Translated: CASSPSAVRRGETQYF.